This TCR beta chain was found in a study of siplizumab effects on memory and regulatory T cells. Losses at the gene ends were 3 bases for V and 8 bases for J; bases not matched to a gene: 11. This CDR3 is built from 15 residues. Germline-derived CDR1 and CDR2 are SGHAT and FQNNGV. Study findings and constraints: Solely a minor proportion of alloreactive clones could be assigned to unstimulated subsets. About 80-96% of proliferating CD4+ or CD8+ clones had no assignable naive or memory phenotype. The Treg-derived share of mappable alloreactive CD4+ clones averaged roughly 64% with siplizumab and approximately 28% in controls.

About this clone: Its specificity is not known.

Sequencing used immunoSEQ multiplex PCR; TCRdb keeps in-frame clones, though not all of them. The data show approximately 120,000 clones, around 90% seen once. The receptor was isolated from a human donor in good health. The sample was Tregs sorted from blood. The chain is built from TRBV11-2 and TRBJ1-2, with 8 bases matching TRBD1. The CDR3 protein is CASSLSEDRVKGYTF. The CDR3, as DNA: TGTGCCAGCAGCTTGTCCGAGGACAGGGTTAAAGGCTACACCTTC.